These T cell receptor beta chains were read from a single sample in a study of graft-versus-host responses after intestinal transplantation. TCRdb keeps only in-frame clones here, not all; method: immunoSEQ multiplex PCR. The sample includes approximately 23,000 clones, around two fifths of them seen just once. The sample here was alloreactive CD8+ T cells from a mixed lymphocyte reaction culture, taken before transplantation. The receptors here all came from a human patient who was an organ donor for intestinal transplantation. Each CDR3 is given with its conserved first and last residue. A D gene is named only where the DNA matches it firmly. Rows may omit the clone size; those that give it use once, few, many or a size class.

NA	NA	TRBJ2-1	TRBV14	CASSRFDIVLYNEQFF	TGTGCCAGCAGCCGATTCGACATCGTCCTCTACAATGAGCAGTTCTTC
TRBD1	NA	TRBJ1-1	TRBV15	CATSRDYTDREAFF	TGTGCCACCAGCAGAGATTATACGGACAGGGAAGCTTTCTTT
NA	NA	TRBJ2-5	TRBV7-9	CASSLGTSRETQYF	TGTGCCAGCAGCTTAGGGACGTCTAGAGAGACCCAGTACTTC
NA	NA	TRBJ2-2	TRBV6-6	CASGRRRFTGELFF	TGTGCCAGCGGTCGACGTAGATTCACCGGGGAGCTGTTTTTT
TRBD2	NA	TRBJ2-5	TRBV13	CASSLGPWTSGRGETQYF	TGTGCCAGCAGCTTAGGCCCCTGGACTAGCGGGAGAGGGGAGACCCAGTACTTC
NA	few	TRBJ2-3	TRBV30	CAWSLTSLDTQYF	TGTGCCTGGAGTTTGACTAGTCTGGATACGCAGTATTTT
TRBD2	NA	TRBJ2-6	TRBV7-3	CASSLGLAGASSGANVLTF	TGTGCCAGCAGCCTCGGACTAGCGGGGGCAAGCTCTGGGGCCAACGTCCTGACTTTC
NA	once	TRBJ2-7	TRBV2	CASSDSFFFSGSSYEQYF	TGTGCCAGCAGTGATTCCTTCTTTTTCAGTGGGAGCTCCTACGAGCAGTACTTC
NA	once	TRBJ2-1	TRBV9	CASSASGQPQFF	TGTGCCAGCAGCGCGAGCGGACAGCCGCAGTTCTTC
NA	NA	TRBJ1-2	TRBV15	CATSSNSGRGYGYTF	TGTGCCACCAGCAGTAATAGTGGCAGGGGCTATGGCTACACCTTC
TRBD2	few	TRBJ2-7	TRBV10-3	CAISSGSSYEQYF	TGTGCCATCAGTAGCGGGAGCTCCTACGAGCAGTACTTC
TRBD2	NA	TRBJ2-1	TRBV10-3	CAIGRAMGDEQFF	TGTGCCATCGGGAGGGCCATGGGTGATGAGCAGTTCTTC
NA	medium-sized	TRBJ2-7	TRBV6-5	CASSTGSYEQYF	TGTGCCAGCAGTACAGGGTCCTACGAGCAGTACTTC
TRBD2	NA	TRBJ2-1	TRBV2	CASSDTGGSDEQFF	TGTGCCAGCAGTGATACTGGCGGGAGCGATGAGCAGTTCTTC
NA	NA	TRBJ2-7	TRBV6-5	CASSPASPYEQYF	TGTGCCAGCAGCCCCGCCTCCCCCTACGAGCAGTACTTC
NA	medium-sized	TRBJ1-2	TRBV11-3	CASSSLFNGYTF	TGTGCCAGCAGCTCCCTTTTTAATGGCTACACCTTC
TRBD1	NA	TRBJ2-7	TRBV25-1	CASSDRTGAFYEQYF	TGTGCCAGCAGTGATAGGACAGGAGCTTTCTACGAGCAGTACTTC
NA	few	TRBJ2-3	TRBV6-8	CASSYSPDTQYF	TGTGCCAGCAGTTACTCCCCAGATACGCAGTATTTT
NA	NA	TRBJ2-1	TRBV6-1	CASSEFVGQFF	TGTGCCAGCAGTGAATTCGTAGGTCAGTTCTTC
NA	NA	TRBJ2-1	TRBV10-3	CAIRNTGFQFF	TGTGCCATCAGGAATACCGGGTTCCAGTTCTTC
NA	few	TRBJ2-1	TRBV27	CASRAGYLISYNEQFF	TGTGCCAGCAGGGCGGGATACCTCATATCCTACAATGAGCAGTTCTTC
NA	NA	TRBJ2-7	TRBV9	CASSQVDSYEQYF	TGTGCCAGCAGCCAAGTAGATTCCTACGAGCAGTACTTC
TRBD2	medium-sized	TRBJ2-7	TRBV7-9	CASSLERAGSVAGRYEQYF	TGTGCCAGCAGCTTAGAACGTGCAGGGTCGGTAGCGGGTCGATACGAGCAGTACTTC
TRBD2	NA	TRBJ2-7	TRBV7-6	CASSSGLAVGEQYF	TGTGCCAGCAGCTCTGGACTAGCGGTGGGGGAGCAGTACTTC
TRBD1	few	TRBJ2-3	TRBV29-1	CSVEKGQGLYRTDTQYF	TGCAGCGTTGAAAAGGGACAGGGTCTTTATCGCACAGATACGCAGTATTTT
TRBD2	NA	TRBJ2-5	TRBV11-2	CASSYSGSFQETQYF	TGTGCCAGCAGCTATAGCGGGAGCTTCCAAGAGACCCAGTACTTC
NA	NA	TRBJ2-1	TRBV5-6	CASSPGLGLRFF	TGTGCCAGCAGCCCCGGACTGGGCCTGAGGTTCTTC
TRBD2	few	TRBJ2-1	TRBV9	CASSSPRTSGHNEQFF	TGTGCCAGCAGCTCACCCAGGACTAGCGGCCACAATGAGCAGTTCTTC
TRBD2	NA	TRBJ2-3	TRBV23-1	CASSQSPGLAGDSDTQYF	TGCGCCAGCAGTCAATCGCCCGGACTAGCGGGAGACTCAGATACGCAGTATTTT
NA	NA	TRBJ1-2	TRBV5-5	CASSLELGKGSYGYTF	TGTGCCAGCAGCTTGGAATTGGGCAAAGGGAGCTATGGCTACACCTTC
NA	few	TRBJ2-2	TRBV9	CASTMRAARHRGAVF	TGTGCCAGCACCATGAGGGCAGCGAGACACCGGGGAGCTGTTTTT
NA	NA	TRBJ1-4	TRBV4-1	CASSHLVGTNEKLFF	TGCGCCAGCAGCCATCTGGTGGGGACTAATGAAAAACTGTTTTTT
TRBD2	NA	TRBJ2-7	TRBV2	CASSGFARGEFERDPYEQYF	TGTGCCAGCAGTGGCTTTGCGCGTGGGGAATTCGAGCGGGACCCCTACGAGCAGTACTTC
NA	NA	TRBJ1-2	TRBV4-1	CASSQRNSLYGYTF	TGCGCCAGCAGCCAACGCAACAGCCTTTATGGCTACACCTTC
NA	NA	TRBJ2-2	TRBV5-4	CASSLGPYGVYTGELFF	TGTGCCAGCAGCCTCGGCCCTTATGGAGTATACACCGGGGAGCTGTTTTTT
NA	NA	TRBJ1-2	TRBV4-3	CASSQDVTHYGYTF	TGCGCCAGCAGCCAAGATGTGACGCACTATGGCTACACCTTC
NA	NA	TRBJ1-2	TRBV4-3	CASSQVGSLYGGYTF	TGCGCCAGCAGCCAAGTAGGCAGTCTCTATGGTGGCTACACCTTC
NA	few	TRBJ2-5	TRBV2	CASRELGLWETQYF	TGTGCCAGCAGGGAATTGGGCCTTTGGGAGACCCAGTACTTC
NA	NA	TRBJ2-7	TRBV6-5	CASSAGLYEQYF	TGTGCCAGCAGTGCCGGACTCTACGAGCAGTACTTC
TRBD2	few	TRBJ2-3	TRBV19	CASSIDLGSGLYTDTQYF	TGTGCCAGTAGTATAGATCTTGGTAGCGGGCTCTACACAGATACGCAGTATTTT
NA	NA	TRBJ1-5	TRBV19	CATTLTGWGNQPQHF	TGTGCCACAACATTGACAGGATGGGGCAATCAGCCCCAGCATTTT
TRBD2	NA	TRBJ2-7	TRBV5-4	CASSLTGLAGGSYEQYF	TGTGCCAGCAGCCTGACCGGACTAGCGGGAGGGTCCTACGAGCAGTACTTC
TRBD1	NA	TRBJ1-5	TRBV28	CASRGQGSRQPQHF	TGTGCCAGCAGGGGACAGGGATCGCGTCAGCCCCAGCATTTT
NA	few	TRBJ2-2	TRBV27	CASSLQGFPNTGELFF	TGTGCCAGCAGTCTACAGGGCTTTCCGAACACCGGGGAGCTGTTTTTT
TRBD2	NA	TRBJ2-7	TRBV18	CASSREGLPYLYEQYF	TGTGCCAGCTCGCGGGAGGGGTTGCCCTACCTCTACGAGCAGTACTTC
TRBD1	NA	TRBJ1-5	TRBV6-5	CASSYSTGGNQPQHF	TGTGCCAGCAGTTACTCGACAGGGGGCAATCAGCCCCAGCATTTT
NA	NA	TRBJ2-3	TRBV7-6	CASAAVLGALGTDTQYF	TGTGCCAGCGCAGCGGTTCTTGGAGCCCTTGGCACAGATACGCAGTATTTT
NA	NA	TRBJ2-7	TRBV6-6	CASSYPGLTQYEQYF	TGTGCCAGCAGTTACCCGGGACTCACCCAGTACGAGCAGTACTTC
NA	NA	TRBJ1-1	TRBV6-1	CASSERGGVHTEAFF	TGTGCCAGCAGTGAAAGGGGGGGCGTACACACTGAAGCTTTCTTT
NA	few	TRBJ1-1	TRBV4-1	CASSQGTEAFF	TGCGCCAGCAGCCAAGGGACTGAAGCTTTCTTT
TRBD1	NA	TRBJ2-2	TRBV10-3	CAISEARTGIGELFF	TGTGCCATCAGTGAGGCAAGGACAGGGATCGGGGAGCTGTTTTTT
TRBD1	NA	TRBJ2-7	TRBV6-5	CASSPTGDSYEQYF	TGTGCCAGCAGTCCGACAGGGGACTCCTACGAGCAGTACTTC
TRBD2	few	TRBJ2-7	TRBV5-4	CACPHRRAGGSSYEQYF	TGTGCCTGCCCCCATCGGAGGGCGGGAGGTAGCTCCTACGAGCAGTACTTC
NA	NA	TRBJ1-1	TRBV9	CASSVDGSSIMNTEAFF	TGTGCCAGCAGCGTAGACGGCAGTTCCATCATGAACACTGAAGCTTTCTTT
NA	few	TRBJ1-4	TRBV27	CASSSSATNEKLFF	TGTGCCAGCAGTTCAAGTGCAACTAATGAAAAACTGTTTTTT